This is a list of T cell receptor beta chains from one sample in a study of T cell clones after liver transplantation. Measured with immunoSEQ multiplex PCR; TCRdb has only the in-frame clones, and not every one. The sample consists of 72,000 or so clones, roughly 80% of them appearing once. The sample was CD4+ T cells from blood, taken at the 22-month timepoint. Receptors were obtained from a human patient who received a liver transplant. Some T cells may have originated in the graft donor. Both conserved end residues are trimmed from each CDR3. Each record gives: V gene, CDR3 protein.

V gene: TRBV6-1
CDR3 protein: ASSEGGQGNSPLH

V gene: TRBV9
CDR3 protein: ASSVDLDSEQY

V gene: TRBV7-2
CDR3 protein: ASSWGGMNTEAF

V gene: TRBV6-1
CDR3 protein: ASSVDRGGLNEQF

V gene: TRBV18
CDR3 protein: ASSPKREGGNIQY

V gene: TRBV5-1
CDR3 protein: ASSMGLAGGTADTQY

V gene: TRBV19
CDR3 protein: ASSNPSGGAVYNEQF

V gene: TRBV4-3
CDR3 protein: ASSQDGGAGYGYT

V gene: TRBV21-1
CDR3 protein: ASSKDNRGPDTQY

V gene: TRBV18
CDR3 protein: ASSPGQGAEAF

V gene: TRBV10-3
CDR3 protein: ATTRSRVDSGYT

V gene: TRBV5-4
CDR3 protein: ASSLGGFDEQF

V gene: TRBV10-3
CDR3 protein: ATTGVGAGELF

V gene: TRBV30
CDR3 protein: AWSPRQGSRSGDLTGELF

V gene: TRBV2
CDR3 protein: ASRSLDRAAGANVLT

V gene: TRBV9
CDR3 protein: ASSVGTSGGIGELF

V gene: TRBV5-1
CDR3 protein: ASSLGDPTGGNTIY

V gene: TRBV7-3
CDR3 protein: ASSTGGAPYGYT

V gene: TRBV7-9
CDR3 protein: ASSRKGLNTEAF

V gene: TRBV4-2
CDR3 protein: ASSQERPPDTQY

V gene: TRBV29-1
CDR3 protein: SVVRGTGPYNEQF

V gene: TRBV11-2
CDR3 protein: ASRNSGTSGGAGEQF

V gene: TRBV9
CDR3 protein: ASSAIGTESGANVLT

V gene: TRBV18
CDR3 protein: ASSRASNTGELF

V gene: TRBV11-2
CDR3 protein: ASSLSSQGATSGNTIY

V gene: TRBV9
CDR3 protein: ASSVGTIGTGEKTQY

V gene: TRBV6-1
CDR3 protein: ASRKQGRSYNEQF

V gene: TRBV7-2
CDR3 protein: ASSFSEGNTIY

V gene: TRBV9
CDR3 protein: ASSVGDTIY